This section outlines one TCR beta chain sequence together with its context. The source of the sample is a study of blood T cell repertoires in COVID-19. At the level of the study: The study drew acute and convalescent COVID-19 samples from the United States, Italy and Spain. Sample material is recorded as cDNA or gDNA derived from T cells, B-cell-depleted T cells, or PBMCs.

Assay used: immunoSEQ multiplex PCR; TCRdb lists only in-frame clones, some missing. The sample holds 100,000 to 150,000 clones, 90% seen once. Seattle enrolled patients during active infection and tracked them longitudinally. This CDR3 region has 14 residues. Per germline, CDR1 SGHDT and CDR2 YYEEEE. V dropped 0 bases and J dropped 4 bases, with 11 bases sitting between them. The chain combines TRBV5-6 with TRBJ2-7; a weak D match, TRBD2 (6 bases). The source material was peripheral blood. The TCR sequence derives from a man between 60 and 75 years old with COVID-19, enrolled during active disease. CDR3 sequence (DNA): TGTGCCAGCAGCTTGGGACTAGTGTTATACGAGCAGTACTTC. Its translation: CASSLGLVLYEQYF.